The source of this T cell receptor beta chain is a study of blood T cell repertoires in COVID-19. Per the original methods: The authors estimated nucleated cell counts from reference gene primer amplification. Assay used: immunoSEQ multiplex PCR; TCRdb lists only in-frame clones, some missing. V and J calls and clone size are copied from that table; D and trimming were computed from the DNA. The table lists 310,000 or so clones, about 87% of them singletons. V lost 4 bases and J 3 bases, leaving 12 bases between the germline ends. This CDR3 is 15 amino acids long. Germline CDR1 reads LNHDA; CDR2 reads SQIVND (reference sequence). Recruitment covered about 25 US areas and drew participants whose ages spanned roughly 18 to 95 years. Two consecutive negative NP/OP PCR tests, clearance, or resolved symptoms defined Cohort 3 recovery.

The specimen was PBMCs or T cells enriched from blood (not recorded which). The V gene is TRBV19, the J gene TRBJ1-4; D perhaps matches TRBD1 (5 bases). This clonotype was obtained from a young woman who had recovered from COVID-19. The CDR3 here is CASSTWGAANEKLFF. The CDR3 nucleotides read TGTGCCAGTAGTACCTGGGGCGCGGCTAATGAAAAACTGTTTTTT.